This T cell receptor beta chain was sequenced during a study of beta chain features in type 1 diabetes. About the study: Patients looked much like healthy donors when it came to age, gender and cell yields.

The CDR3 runs 16 residues. V was cut by 4 bases and J by 2 bases, with 17 bases left in between. Germline CDR1 and CDR2: LGHNA and YNFKEQ. TCRB transcripts that were expressed got sequenced, as all of the isolated RNA had been reverse transcribed. Profiling relied on immunoSEQ multiplex PCR, and the TCRdb table lists in-frame clones only, not all of them. The sample shows 150,000 to 200,000 clones, 7% to 10% of them seen only once. Worth noting for this clone: Antigen specificity is unknown.

Regarding the study as a whole: Among type 1 diabetes patients, VDJ junctions had fewer insertions and more deletions.

The TCR originated in a woman younger than 35 in good health. The sequencing input was central memory CD4+ T cells from blood. V usage is TRBV4-2 and J usage is TRBJ2-5, with D perhaps TRBD2 (6 bases). Here the CDR3 reads CASSLRGLRDQETQYF. Written as DNA, the CDR3 is TGTGCCAGCAGCCTTCGGGGGTTAAGGGATCAAGAGACCCAGTACTTC.